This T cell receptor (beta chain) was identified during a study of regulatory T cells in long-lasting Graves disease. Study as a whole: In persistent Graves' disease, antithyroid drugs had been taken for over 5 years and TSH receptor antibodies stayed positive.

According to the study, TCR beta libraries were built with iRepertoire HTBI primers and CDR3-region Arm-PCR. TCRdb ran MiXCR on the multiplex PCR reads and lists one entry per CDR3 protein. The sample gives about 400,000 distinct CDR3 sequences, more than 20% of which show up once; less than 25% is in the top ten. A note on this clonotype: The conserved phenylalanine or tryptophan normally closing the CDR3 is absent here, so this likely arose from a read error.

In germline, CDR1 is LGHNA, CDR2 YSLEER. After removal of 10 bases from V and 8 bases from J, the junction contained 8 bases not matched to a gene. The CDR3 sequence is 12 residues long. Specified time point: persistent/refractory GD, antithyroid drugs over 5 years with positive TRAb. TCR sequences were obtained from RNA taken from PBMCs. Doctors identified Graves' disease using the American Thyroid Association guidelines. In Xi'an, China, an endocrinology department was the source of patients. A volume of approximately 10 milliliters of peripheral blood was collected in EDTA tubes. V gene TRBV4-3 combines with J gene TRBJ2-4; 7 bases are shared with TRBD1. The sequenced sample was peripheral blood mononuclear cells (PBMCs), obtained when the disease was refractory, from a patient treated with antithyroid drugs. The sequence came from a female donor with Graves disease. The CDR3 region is CANSQGGDIQYL. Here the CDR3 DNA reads TGCGCCAACAGTCAAGGGGGCGACATTCAGTACCTC.